These T cell receptor beta chains were read from a single sample in a study of human T cells and chemical hapten exposure. TCRdb reprocessed the RACE reads via MiXCR and lists one record per CDR3 protein. This repertoire shows 150,000 to 200,000 distinct CDR3 sequences, roughly 14% found once; its top ten account for 1.5% to 2%. The starting material was whole blood, obtained in connection with sensitization to the hapten diphenylcyclopropenone (DPC). The receptors derive from a woman in her 30s with alopecia areata. Some clones in this sample may be carry-over from other donors' samples. Each CDR3 is given with its conserved first and last residue. The D gene is left open where the match is weak. Rows give clone size only sometimes, using once, few, many, or a class for an expanded clone.

size	D	length	V	J	CDR3	DNA
once	NA	15	TRBV20-1	TRBJ2-3	CSARGIGPSTDTQYF	TGCAGTGCTAGAGGGATAGGCCCAAGCACAGATACGCAGTATTTT
few	NA	13	TRBV5-1	TRBJ2-3	CASSLDRGDTQYF	TGCGCCAGCAGCTTGGATCGCGGAGATACGCAGTATTTT
few	NA	16	TRBV7-2	TRBJ1-2	CASSLANTRTNYGYTF	TGTGCCAGCAGCTTAGCGAACACCCGTACTAACTATGGCTACACCTTC
NA	NA	15	TRBV29-1	TRBJ2-5	CSVESTGANGETQYF	TGCAGCGTTGAAAGTACGGGGGCGAACGGGGAGACCCAGTACTTC
few	NA	12	TRBV7-2	TRBJ1-2	CASSLDTGGYTF	TGTGCCAGCAGCTTAGATACAGGGGGCTACACCTTC
few	NA	14	TRBV7-8	TRBJ1-1	CASSTQVGRTEAFF	TGTGCCAGCAGCACCCAGGTGGGGAGAACTGAAGCTTTCTTT
NA	NA	15	TRBV5-1	TRBJ1-1	CASSLDRLASTEAFF	TGCGCCAGCAGCCTAGATCGACTCGCCAGCACTGAAGCTTTCTTT
NA	NA	14	TRBV28	TRBJ1-1	CASSSRVLNTEAFF	TGTGCCAGCAGTTCCAGGGTTTTGAACACTGAAGCTTTCTTT
few	TRBD2	17	TRBV5-4	TRBJ2-1	CASSLGGLAGQVGEQFF	TGTGCCAGCAGCTTGGGGGGACTAGCGGGACAAGTGGGTGAGCAGTTCTTC
few	NA	14	TRBV18	TRBJ2-7	CASSPPAGLYEQYF	TGTGCCAGCTCACCCCCGGCGGGGTTGTACGAGCAGTACTTC
NA	TRBD1	14	TRBV29-1	TRBJ1-1	CSVFGGTGGGKAFF	TGCAGCGTTTTCGGAGGGACAGGGGGCGGTAAGGCTTTCTTT
NA	TRBD1	15	TRBV20-1	TRBJ1-5	CSAQVGPGGNQPQHF	TGCAGTGCCCAAGTCGGGCCAGGGGGGAATCAGCCCCAGCATTTT
few	TRBD2	15	TRBV24-1	TRBJ2-3	CATSDPSGMADTQYF	TGTGCCACCAGTGACCCTAGCGGGATGGCTGATACGCAGTATTTT
few	NA	14	TRBV7-9	TRBJ2-3	CASSPPNGADTQYF	TGTGCCAGCAGTCCACCCAACGGCGCAGATACGCAGTATTTT
NA	NA	12	TRBV28	TRBJ2-2	CASSSPAGELFF	TGTGCCAGCAGTTCCCCCGCCGGGGAGCTGTTTTTT
few	NA	13	TRBV29-1	TRBJ2-5	CSVGSDYQETQYF	TGCAGCGTTGGGAGCGATTACCAAGAGACCCAGTACTTC
many	NA	15	TRBV7-3	TRBJ1-1	CASSPKGGGGTEAFF	TGTGCCAGCAGCCCCAAAGGAGGGGGTGGCACTGAAGCTTTCTTT
many	TRBD2	16	TRBV13	TRBJ2-1	CASRNSGGGPYNEQFF	TGTGCCAGCAGGAATAGCGGGGGGGGACCCTACAATGAGCAGTTCTTC
NA	NA	15	TRBV28	TRBJ1-5	CASSLWTDSNQPQHF	TGTGCCAGCAGTTTGTGGACAGACAGCAATCAGCCCCAGCATTTT
NA	NA	17	TRBV6-2/TRBV6-3	TRBJ1-2	CASSYYTGDTSNYGYTF	TGTGCCAGCAGTTACTATACGGGGGACACCTCTAACTATGGCTACACCTTC
few	NA	13	TRBV25-1	TRBJ2-3	CASSDPNTDTQYF	TGTGCCAGCAGTGACCCCAACACAGATACGCAGTATTTT
NA	TRBD1	13	TRBV20-1	TRBJ1-2	CSASIGGASGYTF	TGCAGTGCTAGTATAGGGGGCGCGTCTGGCTACACCTTC
few	NA	16	TRBV4-1	TRBJ1-6	CASSQAAGSRNSPLHF	TGCGCCAGCAGCCAAGCGGCAGGCTCTCGGAATTCACCCCTCCACTTT
NA	NA	15	TRBV11-3	TRBJ2-2	CASSYGTLNTGELFF	TGTGCCAGCAGCTATGGGACATTAAACACCGGGGAGCTGTTTTTT
NA	TRBD2	15	TRBV7-2	TRBJ2-7	CASSASGYRSYEQYF	TGTGCCAGCAGCGCTAGCGGGTACCGATCCTACGAGCAGTACTTC
many	NA	12	TRBV29-1	TRBJ2-3	CSVGARGMTQYF	TGCAGCGTTGGGGCCCGGGGCATGACGCAGTATTTT
NA	TRBD2	16	TRBV18	TRBJ2-1	CASSPSGRGAYNEQFF	TGTGCCAGCTCACCTAGCGGGAGAGGGGCTTACAATGAGCAGTTCTTC
NA	NA	13	TRBV6-2/TRBV6-3	TRBJ1-6	CASGDSYNSPLHF	TGTGCCAGCGGTGACAGTTATAATTCACCCCTCCACTTT
many	NA	13	TRBV7-9	TRBJ1-2	CASSLAGHYGYTF	TGTGCCAGCAGCTTGGCAGGGCACTATGGCTACACCTTC
many	TRBD1	15	TRBV23-1	TRBJ1-6	CAREQGSSYNSPLHF	TGCGCCAGGGAACAGGGGAGCTCCTATAATTCACCCCTCCACTTT
many	NA	14	TRBV11-2	TRBJ2-1	CASSLAASYNEQFF	TGTGCCAGCAGCTTGGCTGCCTCCTACAATGAGCAGTTCTTC
NA	NA	14	TRBV4-1	TRBJ2-1	CASSKGRWDNEQFF	TGCGCCAGCAGCAAGGGGAGGTGGGACAATGAGCAGTTCTTC
NA	NA	11	TRBV28	TRBJ1-2	CASNVDGLVTF	TGTGCCAGCAACGTTGACGGACTAGTCACCTTC
many	NA	12	TRBV27	TRBJ1-1	CASSIDNTEAFF	TGTGCCAGCAGTATTGACAACACTGAAGCTTTCTTT
NA	TRBD1	13	TRBV25-1	TRBJ1-1	CASVGQGVTEAFF	TGTGCTTCGGTGGGACAGGGGGTTACTGAAGCTTTCTTT